One and the same sample provided the 2 T cell receptor beta chains below, sequenced in a study of Ad26.COV2.S vaccination and SARS-CoV-2 variants. Treatment defined: over 15 received Ad26.COV2.S at low or high dose, single or two shots; about 5 received placebo; per-sample allocation not given. The study sampled participants on day 63 after the first vaccine or placebo injection. Method: immunoSEQ multiplex PCR; TCRdb's copy keeps in-frame clones and lacks some. The sample shows about 420,000 clones, approximately 87% of them seen only once. Here the sequenced sample was peripheral blood, taken in a trial of Ad26.COV2.S vaccine versus placebo. The receptor source for this set is a person aged 18-65 years who received the Ad26.COV2.S COVID-19 vaccine or a placebo.

This clone was detected only a few times. The chain links TRBV19 to TRBJ1-2; tentatively, D is TRBD1 (6 bases). The CDR3 is 14 amino acids. Germline CDR1 is LNHDA and CDR2 is SQIVND (reference sequence). Trimming pared 3 bases from V and 0 bases from J, leaving 8 bases between. CDR3 residues: CASSMTGANYGYTF. In DNA, the CDR3 is TGTGCCAGTAGTATGACAGGAGCTAACTATGGCTACACCTTC.

By share of the sample, this clone is medium-sized. The chain joins TRBV7-2 to TRBJ1-4; D possibly corresponds to TRBD1 (5 bases). Germline V lookup: CDR1 SGHTA, CDR2 FQGNSA. Trimming removed 1 base at V and 8 bases at J, with 5 bases between. The CDR3 loop spans 12 amino acids. This chain's CDR3 is CASSLDREKLFF. CDR3 sequence (DNA): TGTGCCAGCAGCTTAGACAGGGAAAAACTGTTTTTT.